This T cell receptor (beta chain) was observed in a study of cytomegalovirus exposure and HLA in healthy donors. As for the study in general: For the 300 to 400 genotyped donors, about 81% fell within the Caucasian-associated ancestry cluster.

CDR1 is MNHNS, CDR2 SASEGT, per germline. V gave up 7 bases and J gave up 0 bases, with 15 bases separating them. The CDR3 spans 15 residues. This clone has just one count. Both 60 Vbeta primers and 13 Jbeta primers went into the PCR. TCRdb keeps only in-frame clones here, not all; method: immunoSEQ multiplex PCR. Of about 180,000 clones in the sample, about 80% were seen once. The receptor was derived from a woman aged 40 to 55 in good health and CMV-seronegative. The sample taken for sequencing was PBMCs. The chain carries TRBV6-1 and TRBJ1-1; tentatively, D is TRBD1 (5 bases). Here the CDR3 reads CASILPGLMNTEAFF. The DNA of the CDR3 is TGTGCCAGCATTCTACCGGGACTCATGAACACTGAAGCTTTCTTT.